This TCR beta chain was captured by sequencing in a study of T cells in Graves' hyperthyroidism and ophthalmopathy. CDR1 and CDR2 from the germline V gene are MNHNS and SASEGT. V was clipped by 5 bases and J by 2 bases, with 12 bases between them. The CDR3 contains 14 residues. RNA transcripts were the template for amplifying TCR beta CDR3 regions. The TCR CDR3 was amplified in a first-round RT-PCR using the HTBI primer set. TCRdb re-analysed the multiplex PCR reads in MiXCR, keeping a single row per CDR3 protein. The table records some 600,000 distinct CDR3 sequences, approximately 15% of them present only once.

Sequencing was done on a sample of blood. This sequence joins TRBV6-1 and TRBJ2-5, with a tentative D call TRBD1 (5 bases). This TCR derives from a woman in her twenties or thirties with Graves' hyperthyroidism that later progressed to Graves' ophthalmopathy. CDR3 in amino acids: CASSTHQGQETQYF. CDR3 nucleotide sequence: TGTGCCAGCAGTACCCACCAGGGTCAAGAGACCCAGTACTTC.